A single sample is the source of the 6 T cell receptor beta chains below, sequenced in a study of blood T cell repertoires in COVID-19. The method was immunoSEQ multiplex PCR; TCRdb's version includes in-frame clones alone and lacks a portion of them. This table holds hundreds of thousands of clones, nearly 90% found once. Specimen: peripheral blood. These receptors came from a woman aged 40 to 49 who had recovered from COVID-19.

Only one count was recorded for this clone. The rearrangement uses TRBV20-1 and TRBJ2-7; D not resolved. Trimming removed 7 bases at V and 4 bases at J, with 11 bases between. Germline-derived CDR1 and CDR2 are DFQATT and SNEGSKA (reference sequence). CDR3 length: 11 amino acids. The CDR3 spells CSVLSNYEQYF. CDR3 nucleotides: TGCAGTGTCTTGTCTAATTACGAGCAGTACTTC.

The chain links TRBV4-2 to TRBJ2-7, with a possible D match to TRBD1 (6 bases). Between the trimmed V and J ends, which lost 3 bases and 6 bases, there was a span of 18 bases. Germline V gives CDR1 LGHNA, CDR2 YNFKEQ. The CDR3 has 15 amino acids. The CDR3 DNA follows: TGTGCCAGCAGCCAGGAACCTACAGGGACGGTCGAGCAGTACTTC. Encoded protein: CASSQEPTGTVEQYF.

This chain joins TRBV5-1 and TRBJ1-3, with 7 bases that match TRBD1. Germline values: CDR1 SGHRS, CDR2 YFSETQ. Trimming removed 4 bases from V and 0 bases from J; junction bases left unmatched: 4. This CDR3 is built from 15 residues. The CDR3 sequence is CASSSGTVSGNTIYF. DNA for the CDR3: TGCGCCAGCAGCAGTGGGACAGTCTCTGGAAACACCATATATTTT.

The gene calls are TRBV29-1 and TRBJ2-1; 7 bases are shared with TRBD1. The CDR3 is 14 amino acids. Germline lookup yields CDR1 SQVTM and CDR2 ANQGSEA. V lost 4 bases to trimming and J lost 1 base; unmatched junction nucleotides: 4. Here the CDR3 reads CSVALTGSYNEQFF. DNA for the CDR3: TGCAGCGTTGCTTTGACAGGGTCCTACAATGAGCAGTTCTTC.

The chain links TRBV6-1 to TRBJ1-2; TRBD1 might be the D (6 bases). The V gene lost 4 bases and the J gene lost 2 bases, with 17 bases spanning the gap. Germline V gene sequence: CDR1 MNHNS, CDR2 SASEGT. The CDR3 totals 16 residues. In nucleotides, the CDR3 is TGTGCCAGCAGTGCAACGTCACAGGGCTCGAACTATGGCTACACCTTC. It translates to CASSATSQGSNYGYTF.

The chain carries TRBV4-3 and TRBJ1-1, with D possibly matching TRBD1 (5 bases). V was trimmed by 4 bases and J by 2 bases, leaving 11 bases between them. This CDR3 has 14 residues. Per the germline V gene, CDR1 is LGHNA and CDR2 is YSLEER. CDR3 residues: CASSRRGSNTEAFF. The CDR3 bases are TGCGCCAGCAGCCGAAGGGGCTCAAACACTGAAGCTTTCTTT.